These T cell receptor beta chains were read from a single sample in a study of cytomegalovirus exposure and HLA in healthy donors. Data came from immunoSEQ multiplex PCR; TCRdb stores just in-frame clones and leaves some out. The sample lists 150,000 to 200,000 clones, about 80% occurring once. Sequencing used PBMCs. Every receptor here comes from a man aged 25 to 40 in good health and CMV-seronegative. Each CDR3 is given with its conserved first and last residue.

v_gene	CDR3aa
TRBV11-2	CASSLWGQSYNSPLHF
TRBV11-1	CASSLALGAHYGYTF
TRBV6-6	CASSYEGITGNTIYF
TRBV9	CASSAGLAGMSSYNEQFF
TRBV6-1	CASSDPLRTGADEQYF
TRBV4-1	CASSQSVNQPQHF
TRBV5-1	CASAPGAGGKYEQFF
TRBV7-8	CASREIWSSDGELFF
TRBV10-3	CAMTKKDRDTEAFF
TRBV7-3	CASSLTGGLDTQYF
TRBV29-1	CSVSERDSYEQYF
TRBV15	CATSNRARSNEKLFF
TRBV7-3	CASSSGQPSGANVLTF
TRBV5-1	CASSFTGSSYEQYF
TRBV5-4	CASSLDGNSNQPQHF
TRBV30	CAWSEQGEAFF
TRBV7-7	CASSLPGLGEQYF
TRBV10-2	CASSVTYLNTEAFF
TRBV20-1	CSVTDSLEAFF
TRBV1	CTSSLRQSGRLKFF
TRBV7-9	CASSLTSVNSYEQYF
TRBV7-2	CASSLSRGVYEQYF
TRBV11-2	CASSLGGVNYGYTF